A selection of T cell receptor beta chains follows, all from one sample in a study of cytomegalovirus exposure and HLA in healthy donors. The repertoire was sequenced with immunoSEQ multiplex PCR; TCRdb's copy has only in-frame clones and lacks some. This sample has around 130,000 clones, with less than 10% found just once. The sample comprised PBMCs. These TCRs come from a middle-aged woman in good health and CMV-seropositive. The CDR3 runs from the conserved cysteine through the conserved F or W. Fields, in order: D gene, J gene, clone size, CDR3 length, V gene, CDR3 protein, CDR3 DNA. A D gene is named only where the DNA matches it firmly. For some rows the clone size is stated as once, few or many, or as a class when expanded; others skip it.

NA	TRBJ2-2	few	14	TRBV5-6	CASSLPAYTGELFF	TGTGCCAGCAGCTTGCCAGCGTACACCGGGGAGCTGTTTTTT
NA	TRBJ2-3	few	14	TRBV2	CASSFGRGRDTQYF	TGTGCCAGCAGTTTTGGGCGGGGAAGAGATACGCAGTATTTT
TRBD2	TRBJ2-3	few	16	TRBV18	CASSPLSGGAQDTQYF	TGTGCCAGCTCACCATTGAGCGGGGGGGCCCAAGATACGCAGTATTTT
NA	TRBJ2-7	few	13	TRBV27	CATQGIAAYEQYF	TGTGCCACCCAGGGAATTGCTGCCTACGAGCAGTACTTC
NA	TRBJ1-1	NA	13	TRBV18	CASSPGRNTEAFF	TGTGCCAGCTCACCGGGCAGGAACACTGAAGCTTTCTTT
TRBD2	TRBJ2-1	many	15	TRBV6-4	CASAPSGGEYNEQFF	TGTGCCAGTGCTCCCAGCGGGGGGGAATACAATGAGCAGTTCTTC
TRBD1	TRBJ2-2	NA	16	TRBV5-4	CASNRLQGVNTGELFF	TGTGCCAGCAACCGCCTCCAGGGGGTGAACACCGGGGAGCTGTTTTTT
TRBD1	TRBJ2-7	few	12	TRBV6-5	CASLVAGGEQYF	TGTGCCAGCTTGGTGGCAGGGGGTGAGCAGTACTTC
NA	TRBJ1-5	NA	13	TRBV10-1	CASSAEGNQPQHF	TGCGCCAGCAGTGCAGAGGGAAATCAGCCCCAGCATTTT
NA	TRBJ1-3	NA	13	TRBV7-9	CASTLGAGNTIYF	TGTGCCAGCACCCTAGGGGCTGGAAACACCATATATTTT
TRBD1	TRBJ2-3	NA	15	TRBV25-1	CASSEPGQGTDTQYF	TGTGCCAGCAGTGAACCCGGACAGGGGACAGATACGCAGTATTTT
NA	TRBJ1-2	NA	14	TRBV6-5	CASSYSTGGYGYTF	TGTGCCAGCAGTTACTCAACAGGCGGCTATGGCTACACCTTC
TRBD1	TRBJ1-1	NA	14	TRBV7-2	CASSLDWTGTEAFF	TGTGCCAGCAGCTTAGACTGGACAGGGACTGAAGCTTTCTTT
TRBD1	TRBJ2-7	few	16	TRBV27	CASSLSRDSGSYEQYF	TGTGCCAGCAGTTTATCGAGGGACAGTGGGAGCTACGAGCAGTACTTC
TRBD1	TRBJ2-2	NA	16	TRBV5-1	CASSWTGTGDTGELFF	TGCGCCAGCAGCTGGACGGGGACAGGGGACACCGGGGAGCTGTTTTTT
TRBD2	TRBJ2-3	once	17	TRBV9	CASSVSSGGGPVDTQYF	TGTGCCAGCAGCGTATCGAGCGGGGGGGGACCGGTTGATACGCAGTATTTT
TRBD1	TRBJ2-5	few	15	TRBV10-3	CAISESRTGEETQYF	TGTGCCATCAGTGAGTCCCGGACAGGGGAAGAGACCCAGTACTTC
TRBD1	TRBJ2-7	NA	15	TRBV6-5	CASSRTGTDVYEQYF	TGTGCCAGCAGTCGGACCGGGACAGATGTCTACGAGCAGTACTTC
NA	TRBJ2-5	NA	14	TRBV6-6	CASRPPSGEETQYF	TGTGCCAGCAGACCCCCCTCAGGGGAAGAGACCCAGTACTTC
NA	TRBJ2-5	few	15	TRBV10-3	CAISESFGTQETQYF	TGTGCCATCAGTGAGTCGTTCGGGACACAAGAGACCCAGTACTTC
TRBD1	TRBJ1-4	few	15	TRBV5-1	CASTEGDRGREKLFF	TGCGCCAGCACCGAAGGGGACAGGGGTCGCGAAAAACTGTTTTTT
TRBD2	TRBJ2-3	NA	16	TRBV6-4	CASSQKIAGGADTQYF	TGTGCCAGCAGTCAGAAGATAGCGGGGGGCGCAGATACGCAGTATTTT
TRBD1	TRBJ1-5	NA	14	TRBV18	CASSLGQSVQPQHF	TGTGCCAGCTCACTGGGACAGTCTGTGCAGCCCCAGCATTTT
NA	TRBJ1-5	few	16	TRBV19	CASSMFGASSDQPQHF	TGTGCCAGTAGTATGTTTGGGGCTTCCTCAGATCAGCCCCAGCATTTT
NA	TRBJ2-7	NA	13	TRBV5-4	CASSLQGVSEQYF	TGTGCCAGCAGCTTGCAGGGTGTGAGCGAGCAGTACTTC
TRBD1	TRBJ1-1	few	14	TRBV7-2	CASSTDRVATEAFF	TGTGCCAGCAGCACAGACAGGGTTGCCACTGAAGCTTTCTTT
NA	TRBJ2-7	NA	11	TRBV28	CASSTRDEQYF	TGTGCCAGCAGCACCAGGGACGAGCAGTACTTC
NA	TRBJ2-7	NA	16	TRBV25-1	CASSTAGAKNSYEQYF	TGTGCCAGCAGTACGGCGGGGGCGAAAAACTCCTACGAGCAGTACTTC
TRBD1	TRBJ1-4	NA	15	TRBV11-2	CASSTTGAAYEKLFF	TGTGCCAGCAGCACAACAGGGGCCGCGTATGAAAAACTGTTTTTT
NA	TRBJ1-1	few	14	TRBV7-2	CASSLYRINTEAFF	TGTGCCAGCAGCTTATACAGGATTAACACTGAAGCTTTCTTT
NA	TRBJ2-3	NA	17	TRBV9	CASSVGPRGLGTDTQYF	TGTGCCAGCAGCGTAGGCCCCCGGGGACTGGGCACAGATACGCAGTATTTT
NA	TRBJ1-1	NA	16	TRBV15	CATSTRAGVLNTEAFF	TGTGCCACCAGCACGCGGGCCGGGGTCCTGAACACTGAAGCTTTCTTT